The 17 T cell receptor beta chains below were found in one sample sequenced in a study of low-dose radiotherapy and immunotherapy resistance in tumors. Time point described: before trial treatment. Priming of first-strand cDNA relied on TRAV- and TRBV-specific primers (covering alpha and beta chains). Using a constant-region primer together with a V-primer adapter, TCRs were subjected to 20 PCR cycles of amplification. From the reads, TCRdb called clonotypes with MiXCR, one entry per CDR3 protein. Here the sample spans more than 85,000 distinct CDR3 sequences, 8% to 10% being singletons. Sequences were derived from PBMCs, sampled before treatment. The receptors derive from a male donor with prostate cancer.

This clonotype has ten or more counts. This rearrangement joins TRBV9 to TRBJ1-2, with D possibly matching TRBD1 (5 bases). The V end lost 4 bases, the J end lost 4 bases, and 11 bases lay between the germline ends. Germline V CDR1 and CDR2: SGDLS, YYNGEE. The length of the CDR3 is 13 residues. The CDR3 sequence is CASSITGTYGYTF. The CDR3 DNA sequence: TGTGCCAGCAGCATTACAGGTACCTATGGCTACACCTTC.

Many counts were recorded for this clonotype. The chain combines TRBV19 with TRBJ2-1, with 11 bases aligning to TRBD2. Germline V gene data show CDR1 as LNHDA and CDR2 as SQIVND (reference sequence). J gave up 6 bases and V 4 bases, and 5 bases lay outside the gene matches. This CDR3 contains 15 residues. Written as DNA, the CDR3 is TGTGCCAGTAGTACGACTAGCGGGAATTTCAATGAGCAGTTCTTC. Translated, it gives CASSTTSGNFNEQFF.

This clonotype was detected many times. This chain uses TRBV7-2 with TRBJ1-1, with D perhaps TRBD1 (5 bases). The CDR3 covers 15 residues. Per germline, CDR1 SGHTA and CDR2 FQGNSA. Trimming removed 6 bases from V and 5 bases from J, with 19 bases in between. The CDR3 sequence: CASRLRGALRTEAFF. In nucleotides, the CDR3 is TGTGCCAGCAGATTACGAGGGGCCCTGAGGACTGAAGCTTTCTTT. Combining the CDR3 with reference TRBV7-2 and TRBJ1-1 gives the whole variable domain GAGVSQSPSNKVTEKGKDVELRCDPISGHTALYWYRQSLGQGLEFLIYFQGNSAPDKSGLPSDRFSAERTGGSVSTLTIQRTQQEDSAVYLCASRLRGALRTEAFFGQGTRLTVV.

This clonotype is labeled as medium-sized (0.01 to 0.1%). CDR3 sequence: CSVGGSSYNEQFF. Written as DNA, the CDR3 is TGCAGCGTTGGGGGGAGCTCCTACAATGAGCAGTTCTTC. The chain joins TRBV29-1 to TRBJ2-1; tentatively, D is TRBD1 or TRBD2 (5 bases each). The V end lost 4 bases, the J end lost 0 bases, and 7 bases lay between the germline ends. Per germline, CDR1 SQVTM and CDR2 ANQGSEA. The CDR3 runs to 13 residues.

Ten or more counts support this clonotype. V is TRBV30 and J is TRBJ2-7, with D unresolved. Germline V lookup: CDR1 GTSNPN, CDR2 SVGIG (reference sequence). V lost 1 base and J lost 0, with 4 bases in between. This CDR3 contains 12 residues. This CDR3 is CAWSGLSYEQYF. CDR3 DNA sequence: TGTGCCTGGAGTGGACTCTCCTACGAGCAGTACTTC.

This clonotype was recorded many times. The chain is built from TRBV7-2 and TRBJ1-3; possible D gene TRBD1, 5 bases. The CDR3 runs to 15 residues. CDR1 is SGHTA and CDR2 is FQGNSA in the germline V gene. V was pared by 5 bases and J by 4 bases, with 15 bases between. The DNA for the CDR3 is TGTGCCAGCAGCCCGACGGGGACTCCCGGAAACACCATATATTTT. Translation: CASSPTGTPGNTIYF.

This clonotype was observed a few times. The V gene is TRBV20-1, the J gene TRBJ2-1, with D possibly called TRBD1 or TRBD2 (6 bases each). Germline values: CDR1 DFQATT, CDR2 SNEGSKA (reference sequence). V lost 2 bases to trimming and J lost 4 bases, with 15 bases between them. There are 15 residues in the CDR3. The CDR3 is CSARRTARGYNEQFF. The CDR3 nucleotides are TGCAGTGCTAGAAGGACAGCGCGGGGATACAATGAGCAGTTCTTC.

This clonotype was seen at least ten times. CDR3 amino acids: CASSSRSSGGTDTQYF. The CDR3 DNA is TGTGCCAGCAGTTCCCGTTCTAGCGGGGGAACAGATACGCAGTATTTT. J is TRBJ2-3 and V is TRBV6-2 or TRBV6-3, with 10 bases fitting TRBD2. Trimming at V came to 4 bases and at J to 3 bases, leaving 7 bases not matched to a gene. This CDR3 contains 16 residues. Germline loops: CDR1 MNHEY, CDR2 SVGEGT.

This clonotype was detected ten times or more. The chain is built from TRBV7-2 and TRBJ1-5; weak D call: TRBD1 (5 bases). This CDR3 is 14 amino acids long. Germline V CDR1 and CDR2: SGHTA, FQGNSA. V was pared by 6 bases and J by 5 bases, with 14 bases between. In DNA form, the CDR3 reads TGTGCCAGCAGGACTAATGGGGGGGATCAGCCCCAGCATTTT. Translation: CASRTNGGDQPQHF. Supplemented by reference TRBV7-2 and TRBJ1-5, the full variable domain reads GAGVSQSPSNKVTEKGKDVELRCDPISGHTALYWYRQSLGQGLEFLIYFQGNSAPDKSGLPSDRFSAERTGGSVSTLTIQRTQQEDSAVYLCASRTNGGDQPQHFGDGTRLSIL.

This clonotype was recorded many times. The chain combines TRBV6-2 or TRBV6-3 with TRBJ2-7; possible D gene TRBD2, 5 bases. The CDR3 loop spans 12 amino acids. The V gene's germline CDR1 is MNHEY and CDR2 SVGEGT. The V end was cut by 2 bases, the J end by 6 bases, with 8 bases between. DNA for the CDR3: TGTGCCAGCAGTTACGTCGAGGGCGAGCAGTACTTC. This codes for CASSYVEGEQYF.

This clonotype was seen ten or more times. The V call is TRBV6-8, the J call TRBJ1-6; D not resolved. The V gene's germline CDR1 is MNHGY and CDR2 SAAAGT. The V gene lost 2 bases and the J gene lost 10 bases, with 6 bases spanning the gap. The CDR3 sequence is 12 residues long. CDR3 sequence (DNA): TGTGCCAGCAGTTACAGGGAATCACCCCTCCACTTT. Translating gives CASSYRESPLHF.

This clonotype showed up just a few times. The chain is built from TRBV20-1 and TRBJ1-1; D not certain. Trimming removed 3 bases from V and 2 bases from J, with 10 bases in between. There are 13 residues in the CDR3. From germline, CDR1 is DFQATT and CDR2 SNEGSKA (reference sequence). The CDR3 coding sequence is TGCAGTGCTAGGGCCGGACTTAACACTGAAGCTTTCTTT. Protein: CSARAGLNTEAFF.

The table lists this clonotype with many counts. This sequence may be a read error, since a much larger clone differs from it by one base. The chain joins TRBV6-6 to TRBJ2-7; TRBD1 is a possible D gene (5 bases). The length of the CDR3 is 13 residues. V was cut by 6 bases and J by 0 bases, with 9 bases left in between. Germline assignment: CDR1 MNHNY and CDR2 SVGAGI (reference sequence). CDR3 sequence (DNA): TGTGCCAGCAGGGAACAGGTCTCCTACGAGCAGTACTTC. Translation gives CASREQVSYEQYF.

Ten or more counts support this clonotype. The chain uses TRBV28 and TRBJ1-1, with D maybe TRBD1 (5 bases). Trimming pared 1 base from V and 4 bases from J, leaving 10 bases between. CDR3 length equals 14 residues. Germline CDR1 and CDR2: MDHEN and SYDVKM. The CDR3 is CASSLSLGGTEAFF. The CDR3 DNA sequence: TGTGCCAGCAGTTTATCTCTCGGGGGCACTGAAGCTTTCTTT.

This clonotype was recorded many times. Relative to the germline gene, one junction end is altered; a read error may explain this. The CDR3 bases are TGTGCCAGTAGTATAGATGGGTCCATTAACACCGAAGCTTTCTTT. Translation: CASSIDGSINTEAFF. The chain combines TRBV19 with TRBJ1-1, with D hard to call. This CDR3 has 15 residues. From germline, CDR1 is LNHDA and CDR2 SQIVND (reference sequence).

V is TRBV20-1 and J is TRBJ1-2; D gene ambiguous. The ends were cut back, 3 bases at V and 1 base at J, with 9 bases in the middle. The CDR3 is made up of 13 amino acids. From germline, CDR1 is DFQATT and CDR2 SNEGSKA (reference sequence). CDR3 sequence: CSARVQINYGYTF. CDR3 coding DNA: TGCAGTGCTAGGGTGCAGATTAACTATGGCTACACCTTC.

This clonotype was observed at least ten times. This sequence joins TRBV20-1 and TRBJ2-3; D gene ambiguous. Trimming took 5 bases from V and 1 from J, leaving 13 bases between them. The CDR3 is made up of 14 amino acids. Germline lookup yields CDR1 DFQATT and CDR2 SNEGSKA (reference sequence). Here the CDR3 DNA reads TGCAGTGCTGAGCCAATATTGGGCACAGATACGCAGTATTTT. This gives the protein CSAEPILGTDTQYF.